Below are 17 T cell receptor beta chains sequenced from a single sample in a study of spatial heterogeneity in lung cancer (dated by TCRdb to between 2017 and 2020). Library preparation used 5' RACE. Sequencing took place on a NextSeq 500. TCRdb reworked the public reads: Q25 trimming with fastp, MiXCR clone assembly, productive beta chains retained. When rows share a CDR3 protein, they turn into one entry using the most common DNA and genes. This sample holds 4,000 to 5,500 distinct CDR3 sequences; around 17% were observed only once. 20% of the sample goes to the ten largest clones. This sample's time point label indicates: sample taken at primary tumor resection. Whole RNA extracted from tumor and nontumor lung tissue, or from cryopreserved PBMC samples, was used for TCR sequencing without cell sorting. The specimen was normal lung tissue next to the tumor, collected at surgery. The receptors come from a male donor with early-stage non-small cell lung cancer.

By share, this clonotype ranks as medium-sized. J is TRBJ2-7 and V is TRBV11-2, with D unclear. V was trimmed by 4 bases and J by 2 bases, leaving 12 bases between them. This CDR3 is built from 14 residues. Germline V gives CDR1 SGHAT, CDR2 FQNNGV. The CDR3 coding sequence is TGTGCCAGCAGCTCGACCGACCCTCCCTACGAGCAGTACTTC. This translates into CASSSTDPPYEQYF.

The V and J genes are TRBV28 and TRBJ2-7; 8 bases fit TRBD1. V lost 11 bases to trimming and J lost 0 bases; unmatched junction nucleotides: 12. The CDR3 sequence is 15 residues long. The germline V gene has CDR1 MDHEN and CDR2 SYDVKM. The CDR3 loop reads CARPPGQDISYEQYF. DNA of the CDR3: TGTGCCCGCCCGCCGGGACAGGATATCTCCTACGAGCAGTACTTC.

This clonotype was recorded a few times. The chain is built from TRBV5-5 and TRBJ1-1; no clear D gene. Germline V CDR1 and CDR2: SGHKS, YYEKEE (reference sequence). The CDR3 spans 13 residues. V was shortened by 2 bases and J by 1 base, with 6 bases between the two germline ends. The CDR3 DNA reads TGTGCCAGCAGCTTCGTCCGGAACACTGAAGCTTTCTTT. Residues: CASSFVRNTEAFF.

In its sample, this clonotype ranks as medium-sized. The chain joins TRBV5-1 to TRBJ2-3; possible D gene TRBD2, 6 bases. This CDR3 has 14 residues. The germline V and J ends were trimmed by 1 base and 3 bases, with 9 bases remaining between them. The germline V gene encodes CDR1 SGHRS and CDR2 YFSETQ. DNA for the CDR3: TGCGCCAGCAGCTTGATCGGGGGAACAGATACGCAGTATTTT. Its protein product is CASSLIGGTDTQYF.

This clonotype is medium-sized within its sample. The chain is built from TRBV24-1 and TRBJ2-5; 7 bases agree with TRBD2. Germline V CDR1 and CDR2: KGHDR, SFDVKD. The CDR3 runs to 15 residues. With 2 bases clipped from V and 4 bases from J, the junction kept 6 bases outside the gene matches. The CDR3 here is CATSDYNWGGETQYF. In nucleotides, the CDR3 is TGTGCCACCAGTGATTATAACTGGGGGGGAGAGACCCAGTACTTC.

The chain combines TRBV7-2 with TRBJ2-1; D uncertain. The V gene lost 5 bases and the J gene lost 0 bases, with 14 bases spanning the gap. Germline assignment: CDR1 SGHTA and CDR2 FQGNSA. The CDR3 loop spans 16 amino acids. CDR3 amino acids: CASSILIAYSYNEQFF. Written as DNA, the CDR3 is TGTGCCAGCAGCATCCTAATAGCCTACTCCTACAATGAGCAGTTCTTC. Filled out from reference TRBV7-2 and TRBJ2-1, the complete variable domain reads GAGVSQSPSNKVTEKGKDVELRCDPISGHTALYWYRQSLGQGLEFLIYFQGNSAPDKSGLPSDRFSAERTGGSVSTLTIQRTQQEDSAVYLCASSILIAYSYNEQFFGPGTRLTVL.

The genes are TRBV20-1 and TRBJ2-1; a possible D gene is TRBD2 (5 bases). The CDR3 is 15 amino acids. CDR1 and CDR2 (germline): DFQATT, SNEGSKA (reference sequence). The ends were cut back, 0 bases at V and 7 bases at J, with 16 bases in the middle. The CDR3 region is CSAREISEPSNEQFF. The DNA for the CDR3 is TGCAGTGCTAGAGAGATTAGCGAGCCTTCGAATGAGCAGTTCTTC.

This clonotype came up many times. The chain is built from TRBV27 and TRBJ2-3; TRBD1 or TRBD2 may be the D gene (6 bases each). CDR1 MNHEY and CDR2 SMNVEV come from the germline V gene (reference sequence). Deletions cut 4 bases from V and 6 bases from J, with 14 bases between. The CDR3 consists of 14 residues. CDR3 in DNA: TGTGCCAGCAGTTGGGGGGCCGATCGGGATACGCAGTATTTT. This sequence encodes CASSWGADRDTQYF.

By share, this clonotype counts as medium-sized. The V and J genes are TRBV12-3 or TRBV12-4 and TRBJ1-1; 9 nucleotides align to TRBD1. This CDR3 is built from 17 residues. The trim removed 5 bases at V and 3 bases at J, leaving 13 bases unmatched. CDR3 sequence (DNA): TGTGCCAGCAGTCCGACAACCGGGACAGGGTTCCACACTGAAGCTTTCTTT. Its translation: CASSPTTGTGFHTEAFF.

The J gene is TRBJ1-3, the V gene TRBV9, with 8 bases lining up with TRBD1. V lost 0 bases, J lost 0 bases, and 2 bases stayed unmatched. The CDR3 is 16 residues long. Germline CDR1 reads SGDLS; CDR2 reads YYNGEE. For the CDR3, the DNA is TGTGCCAGCAGCGTAGTAGGACAGGGCTCTGGAAACACCATATATTTT. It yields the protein CASSVVGQGSGNTIYF.

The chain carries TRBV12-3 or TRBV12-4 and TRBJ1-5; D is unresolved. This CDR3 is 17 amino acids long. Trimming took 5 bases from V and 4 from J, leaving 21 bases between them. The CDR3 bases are TGTGCCAGCAGTCCGTCCAGGAGCGGGCCTGGAAATCAGCCCCAGCATTTT. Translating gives CASSPSRSGPGNQPQHF.

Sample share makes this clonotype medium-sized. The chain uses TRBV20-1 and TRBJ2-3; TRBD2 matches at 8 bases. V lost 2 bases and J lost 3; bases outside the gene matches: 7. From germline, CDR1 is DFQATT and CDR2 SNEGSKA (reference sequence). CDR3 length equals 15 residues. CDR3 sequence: CSARRTSGLTDTQYF. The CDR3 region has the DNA TGCAGTGCTAGACGAACTAGCGGTCTGACAGATACGCAGTATTTT.

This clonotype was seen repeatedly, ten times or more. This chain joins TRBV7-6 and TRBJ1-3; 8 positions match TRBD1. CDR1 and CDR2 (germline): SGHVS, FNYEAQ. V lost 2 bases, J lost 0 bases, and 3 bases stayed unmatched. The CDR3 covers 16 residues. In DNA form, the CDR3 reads TGTGCCAGCAGCTTACAGGGGGCTTACTCTGGAAACACCATATATTTT. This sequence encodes CASSLQGAYSGNTIYF.

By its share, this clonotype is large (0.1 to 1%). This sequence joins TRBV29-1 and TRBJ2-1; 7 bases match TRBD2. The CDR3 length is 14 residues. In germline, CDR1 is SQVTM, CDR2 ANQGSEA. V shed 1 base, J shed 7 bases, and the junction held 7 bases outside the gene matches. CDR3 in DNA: TGCAGCGTTGAAGTGGGGGGGTCTGGGAATGAGCAGTTCTTC. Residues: CSVEVGGSGNEQFF.

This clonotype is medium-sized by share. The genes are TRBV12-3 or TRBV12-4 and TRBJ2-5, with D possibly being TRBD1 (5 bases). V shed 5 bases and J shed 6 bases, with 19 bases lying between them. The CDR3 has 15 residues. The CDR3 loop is CASSHLLGLTKTQYF. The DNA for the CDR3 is TGTGCCAGCAGTCACCTCCTGGGGCTGACAAAGACCCAGTACTTC.

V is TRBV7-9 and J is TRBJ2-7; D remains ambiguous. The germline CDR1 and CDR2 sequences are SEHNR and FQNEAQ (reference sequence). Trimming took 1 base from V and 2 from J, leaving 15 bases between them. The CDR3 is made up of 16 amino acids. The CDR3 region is CASSLERSRNPYEQYF. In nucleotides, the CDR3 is TGTGCCAGCAGCTTAGAACGATCGAGGAACCCCTACGAGCAGTACTTC.

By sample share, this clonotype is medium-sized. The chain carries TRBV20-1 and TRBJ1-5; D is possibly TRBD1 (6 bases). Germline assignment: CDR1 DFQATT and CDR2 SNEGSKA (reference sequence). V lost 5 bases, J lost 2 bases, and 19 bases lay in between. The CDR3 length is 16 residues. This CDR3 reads CSAPILQGTGNQPQHF. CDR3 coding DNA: TGCAGTGCTCCCATATTACAGGGAACGGGCAATCAGCCCCAGCATTTT.